The clone carrying this T cell receptor (beta chain) has ten or more counts. Its antigen remains unknown. This record comes from a study of CD8 T cells in ankylosing spondylitis. Study-wide points: Enrichment of disease-linked clones was reportedly significant in matched ankylosing spondylitis synovial fluid. Clones that were linked to disease were CD8+ and were relatively rare in peripheral blood. Made up of about eight highly homologous variants, a TCR beta motif appeared characteristic of ankylosing spondylitis blood.

In germline, CDR1 is DFQATT, CDR2 SNEGSKA (reference sequence). The CDR3 covers 14 residues. Library preparation for TCR beta used quantitative 5'-RACE with molecular barcodes. TCRdb reprocessed the 5' RACE reads via MiXCR and lists one record per CDR3 protein. The sample lists approximately 250,000 distinct CDR3 sequences, more than 20% seen once, with roughly 0.67% in the top ten. Sequencing used blood, either unsorted or a sorted T cell fraction (not recorded which). V gene TRBV20-1 combines with J gene TRBJ2-3, with D possibly TRBD1 on 6 matching bases. This clonotype originated in a male donor with ankylosing spondylitis or in good health (not recorded which). CDR3 DNA sequence: TGCAACCCCCGGCCCGACAGGAGCACAGATACGCAGTATTTT. Protein: CNPRPDRSTDTQYF.